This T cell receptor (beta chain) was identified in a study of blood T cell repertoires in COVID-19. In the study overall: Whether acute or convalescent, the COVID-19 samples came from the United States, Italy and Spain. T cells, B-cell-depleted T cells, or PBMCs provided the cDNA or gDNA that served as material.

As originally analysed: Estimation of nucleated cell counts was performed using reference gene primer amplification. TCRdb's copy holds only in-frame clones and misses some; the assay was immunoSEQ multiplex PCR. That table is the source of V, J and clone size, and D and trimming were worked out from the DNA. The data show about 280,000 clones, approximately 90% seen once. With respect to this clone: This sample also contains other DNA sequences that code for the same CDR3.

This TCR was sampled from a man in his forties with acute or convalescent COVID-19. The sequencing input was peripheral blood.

The CDR3 DNA reads as TGTGCCAGCAGCTCCCGGGGAGGGCTCTCCTACGAGCAGTACTTC. It encodes CASSSRGGLSYEQYF. The V and J genes are TRBV11-2 and TRBJ2-7; TRBD2 matches at 7 bases. The CDR3 has 15 residues. Germline-derived CDR1 and CDR2 are SGHAT and FQNNGV. J gave up 0 bases and V 4 bases, and 6 bases lay outside the gene matches.